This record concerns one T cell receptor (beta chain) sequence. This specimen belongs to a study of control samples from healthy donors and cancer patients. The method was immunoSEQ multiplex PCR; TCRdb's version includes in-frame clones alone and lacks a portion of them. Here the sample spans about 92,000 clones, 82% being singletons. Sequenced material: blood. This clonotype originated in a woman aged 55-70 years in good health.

This CDR3 reads CSVPTGKVGELFF. Here the CDR3 DNA reads TGCAGCGTCCCGACAGGGAAGGTCGGGGAGCTGTTTTTT. The chain combines TRBV29-1 with TRBJ2-2, with TRBD1 matching over 7 bases. The CDR3 covers 13 residues. Germline V gene lookup returns CDR1 SQVTM and CDR2 ANQGSEA. The trim removed 6 bases at V and 7 bases at J, leaving 8 bases unmatched.